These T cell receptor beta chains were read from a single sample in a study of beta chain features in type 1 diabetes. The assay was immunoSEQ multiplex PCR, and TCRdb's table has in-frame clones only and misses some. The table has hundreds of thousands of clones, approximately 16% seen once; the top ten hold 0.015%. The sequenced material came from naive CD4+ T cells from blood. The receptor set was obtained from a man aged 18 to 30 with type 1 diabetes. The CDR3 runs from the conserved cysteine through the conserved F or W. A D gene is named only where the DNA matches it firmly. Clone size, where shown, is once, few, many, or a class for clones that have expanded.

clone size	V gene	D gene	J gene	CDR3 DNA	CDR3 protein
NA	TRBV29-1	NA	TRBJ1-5	TGCAGCGTTGCAGGGTCCAATCAGCCCCAGCATTTT	CSVAGSNQPQHF
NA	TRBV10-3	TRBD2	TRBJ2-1	TGTGCCATCAGTACAAGCGGGGGGACCTACAATGAGCAGTTCTTC	CAISTSGGTYNEQFF
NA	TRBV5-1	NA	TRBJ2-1	TGCGCCAGCAGCGGGGAAGGGGGAAGGTCGGGGCAGTTCTTC	CASSGEGGRSGQFF
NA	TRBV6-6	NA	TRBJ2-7	TGTGCCAGCAGAAGATCGACAGATAGTGACTACGAGCAGTACTTC	CASRRSTDSDYEQYF
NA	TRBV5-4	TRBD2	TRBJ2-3	TGTGCCAGCAGCTTTAGCGGGGACACAGATACGCAGTATTTT	CASSFSGDTDTQYF
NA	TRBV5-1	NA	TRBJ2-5	TGCGCCAGTTCGGAAGGGGCGGGGTACCAAGAGACCCAGTACTTC	CASSEGAGYQETQYF
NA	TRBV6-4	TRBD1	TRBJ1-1	TGTGCCAGCAGTGATCGTACAGGGGGCGCGAGGAAAAGAGCTTTCTTT	CASSDRTGGARKRAFF
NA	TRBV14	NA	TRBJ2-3	TGTGCCAGTTCTGATACGCAGTATTTT	CASSDTQYF
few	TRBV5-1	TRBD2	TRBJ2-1	TGCGCCAGCAGCAAAACTAGCGGCCAGTTCTACAATGAGCAGTTCTTC	CASSKTSGQFYNEQFF
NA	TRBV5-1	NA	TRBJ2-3	TGCGCCAGCAGCTTAAGCCTTGTTGACACAGATACGCAGTATTTT	CASSLSLVDTDTQYF
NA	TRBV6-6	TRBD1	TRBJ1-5	TGTGCCAGCAGTTACGTTGGACAGGGGGCACAGCCCCAGCATTTT	CASSYVGQGAQPQHF
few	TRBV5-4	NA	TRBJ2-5	TGTGCCAGCAGCTTGGACCGGTATCAAGAGACCCAGTACTTC	CASSLDRYQETQYF
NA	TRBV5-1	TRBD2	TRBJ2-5	TGCGCCAGCAGCTTTCTAGCGGGAGTGGGAGAGACCCAGTACTTC	CASSFLAGVGETQYF
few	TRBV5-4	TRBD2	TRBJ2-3	TGTGCCAGCAGCTTACTGACTAGCGGGGGGAACACAGATACGCAGTATTTT	CASSLLTSGGNTDTQYF
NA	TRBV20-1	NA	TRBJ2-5	TGCAGTGCCCCATTCCAAGAGACCCAGTACTTC	CSAPFQETQYF
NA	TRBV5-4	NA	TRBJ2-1	TGTGCCAGCAGCCTCCGGACTTCCTTCGATTTGGGTGAGCAGTTCTTC	CASSLRTSFDLGEQFF
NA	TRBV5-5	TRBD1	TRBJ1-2	TGTGCCAGCAGCTCAGGGGGTTCCGGCTACACCTTC	CASSSGGSGYTF
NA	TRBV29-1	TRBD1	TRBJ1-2	TGCAGCGTTACCGGGACAGTTAACTATGGCTACACCTTC	CSVTGTVNYGYTF
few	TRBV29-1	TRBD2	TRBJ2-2	TGCAGTGCATCCCGACTAGCGGAAAACACCGGGGAGCTGTTTTTT	CSASRLAENTGELFF
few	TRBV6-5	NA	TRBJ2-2	TGTGCCAGCAGTCAACAGGTCAACACCGGGGAGCTGTTTTTT	CASSQQVNTGELFF
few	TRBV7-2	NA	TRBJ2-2	TGTGCCAGCAGCTTCGTAGGGGGAAACACCGGGGAGCTGTTTTTT	CASSFVGGNTGELFF
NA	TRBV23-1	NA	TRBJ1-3	TGCGCCAGCAGTCAATCGAATGGAGGTGGAAACACCATATATTTT	CASSQSNGGGNTIYF
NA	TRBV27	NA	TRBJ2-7	TGTGCCAGCAGTTTGTTTTCCGGGAACTCCTACGAGCAGTACTTC	CASSLFSGNSYEQYF
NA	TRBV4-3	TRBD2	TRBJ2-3	TGCGCCAGCAGCAATGGTGCGGGGGGGGGAACGGATACGCAGTATTTT	CASSNGAGGGTDTQYF
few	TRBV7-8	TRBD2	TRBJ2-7	TGTGCCAGCAGCTTAGGGTTTAGCGGGAGATACGGGAACGAGCAGTACTTC	CASSLGFSGRYGNEQYF
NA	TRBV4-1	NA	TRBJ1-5	TGCGCCAGCAGCCGCAGGCCCCAGCATTTT	CASSRRPQHF
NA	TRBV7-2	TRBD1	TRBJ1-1	TGTGCCAGCAGCCTCTGGGGACAGGGGGAGAAAGCTTTCTTT	CASSLWGQGEKAFF